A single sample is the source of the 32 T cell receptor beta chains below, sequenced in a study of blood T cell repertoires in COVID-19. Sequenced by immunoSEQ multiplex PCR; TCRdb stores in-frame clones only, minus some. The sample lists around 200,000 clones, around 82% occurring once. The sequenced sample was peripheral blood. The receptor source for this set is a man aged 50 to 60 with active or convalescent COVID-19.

CDR3 coding DNA: TGTGCCAGCAGAGAAGGGGGGGGTCCTGGCTACACCTTC. Its protein product is CASREGGGPGYTF. The chain carries TRBV3-1 (or the pseudogene TRBV3-2) and TRBJ1-2; TRBD1 might be the D (6 bases). CDR1 is LGHDT and CDR2 is YNNKEL in the germline V gene (reference sequence). The CDR3 runs to 13 residues. Trimming took 6 bases from V and 7 from J, leaving 15 bases between them.

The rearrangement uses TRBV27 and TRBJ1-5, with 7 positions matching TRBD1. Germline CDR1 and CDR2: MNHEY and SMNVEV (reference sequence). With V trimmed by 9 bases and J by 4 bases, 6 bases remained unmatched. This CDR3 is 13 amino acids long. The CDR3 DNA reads TGTGCCAGGAACCGGGACAGTAATCAGCCCCAGCATTTT. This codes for CARNRDSNQPQHF.

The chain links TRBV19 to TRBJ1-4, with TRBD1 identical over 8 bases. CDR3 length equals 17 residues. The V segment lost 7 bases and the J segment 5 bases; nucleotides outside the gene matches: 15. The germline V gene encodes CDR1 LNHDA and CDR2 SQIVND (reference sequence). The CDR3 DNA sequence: TGTGCCAGTACCCGGACAGGGATCGGGGGCGGCAATGAAAAACTGTTTTTT. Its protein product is CASTRTGIGGGNEKLFF.

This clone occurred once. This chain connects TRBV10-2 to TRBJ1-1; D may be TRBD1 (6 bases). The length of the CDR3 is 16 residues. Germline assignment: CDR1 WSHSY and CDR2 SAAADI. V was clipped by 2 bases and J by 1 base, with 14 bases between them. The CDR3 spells CASSERAGTPNTEAFF. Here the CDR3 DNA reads TGCGCCAGCAGTGAGAGAGCCGGGACACCGAACACTGAAGCTTTCTTT.

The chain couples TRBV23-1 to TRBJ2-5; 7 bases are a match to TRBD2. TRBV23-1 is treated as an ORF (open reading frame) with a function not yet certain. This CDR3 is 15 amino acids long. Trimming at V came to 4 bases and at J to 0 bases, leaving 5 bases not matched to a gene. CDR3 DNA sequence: TGCGCCAGCAGTCTCCCGGGGAGGGACCAAGAGACCCAGTACTTC. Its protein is CASSLPGRDQETQYF.

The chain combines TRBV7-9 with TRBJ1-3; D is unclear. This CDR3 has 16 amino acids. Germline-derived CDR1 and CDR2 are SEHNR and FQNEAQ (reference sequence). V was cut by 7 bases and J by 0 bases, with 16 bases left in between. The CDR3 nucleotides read TGTGCCAGCAATCTCGAGGGATTGAGCTCTGGAAACACCATATATTTT. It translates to CASNLEGLSSGNTIYF.

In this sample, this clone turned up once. This CDR3 is CASRTTSGEETQYF. CDR3 DNA: TGTGCCAGCAGAACGACTAGCGGGGAAGAGACCCAGTACTTC. The gene calls are TRBV27 and TRBJ2-5, with 11 positions matching TRBD2. Germline CDR1 is MNHEY and CDR2 is SMNVEV (reference sequence). The junction had 3 bases not matched to a gene; V was cut back by 6 bases and J by 3 bases. This CDR3 has 14 amino acids.

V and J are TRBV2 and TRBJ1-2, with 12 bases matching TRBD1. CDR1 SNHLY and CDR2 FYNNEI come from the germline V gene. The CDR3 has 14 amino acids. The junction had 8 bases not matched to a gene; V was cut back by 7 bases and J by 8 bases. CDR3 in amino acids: CASIPGQGAGGYTF. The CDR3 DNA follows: TGTGCCAGCATCCCGGGACAGGGGGCCGGGGGCTACACCTTC. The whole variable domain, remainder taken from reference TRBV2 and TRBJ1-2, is EPEVTQTPSHQVTQMGQEVILRCVPISNHLYFYWYRQILGQKVEFLVSFYNNEISEKSEIFDDQFSVERPDGSNFTLKIRSTKLEDSAMYFCASIPGQGAGGYTFGSGTRLTVV.

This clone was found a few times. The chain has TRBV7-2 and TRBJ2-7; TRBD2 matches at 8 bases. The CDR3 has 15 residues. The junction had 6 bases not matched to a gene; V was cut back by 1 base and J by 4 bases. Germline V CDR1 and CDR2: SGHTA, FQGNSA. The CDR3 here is CASSLGGGGRYEQYF. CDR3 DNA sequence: TGTGCCAGCAGCTTAGGCGGCGGGGGGCGATACGAGCAGTACTTC. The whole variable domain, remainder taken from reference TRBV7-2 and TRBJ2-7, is GAGVSQSPSNKVTEKGKDVELRCDPISGHTALYWYRQSLGQGLEFLIYFQGNSAPDKSGLPSDRFSAERTGGSVSTLTIQRTQQEDSAVYLCASSLGGGGRYEQYFGPGTRLTVT.

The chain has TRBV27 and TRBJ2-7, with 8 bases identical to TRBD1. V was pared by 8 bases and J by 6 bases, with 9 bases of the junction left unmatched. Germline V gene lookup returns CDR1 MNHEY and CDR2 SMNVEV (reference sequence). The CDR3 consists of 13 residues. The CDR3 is CASSPGQAGEQYF. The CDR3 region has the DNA TGTGCCAGCTCCCCGGGACAGGCAGGCGAGCAGTACTTC.

CDR3 protein: CAWSPGLRDSPLHF. The CDR3 coding sequence is TGTGCCTGGAGCCCAGGACTTCGGGATTCACCCCTCCACTTT. This sequence joins TRBV30 and TRBJ1-6; unclear D gene. The CDR3 consists of 14 residues. Per the germline V gene, CDR1 is GTSNPN and CDR2 is SVGIG (reference sequence). V dropped 3 bases and J dropped 8 bases, with 14 bases sitting between them.

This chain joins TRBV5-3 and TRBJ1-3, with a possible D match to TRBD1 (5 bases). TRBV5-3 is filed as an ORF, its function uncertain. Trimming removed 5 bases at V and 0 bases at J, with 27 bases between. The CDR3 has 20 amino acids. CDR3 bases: TGTGCCAGAAGACGTTGCAGGGCGTACTCGGATACTCTCTCTGGAAACACCATATATTTT. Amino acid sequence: CARRRCRAYSDTLSGNTIYF.

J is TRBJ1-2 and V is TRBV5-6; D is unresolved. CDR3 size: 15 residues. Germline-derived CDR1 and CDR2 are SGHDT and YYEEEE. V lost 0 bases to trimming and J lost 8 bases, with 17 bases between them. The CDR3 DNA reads TGTGCCAGCAGCTTGGTTCGAGCCCTGCTTGAGGGCTACACCTTC. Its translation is CASSLVRALLEGYTF.

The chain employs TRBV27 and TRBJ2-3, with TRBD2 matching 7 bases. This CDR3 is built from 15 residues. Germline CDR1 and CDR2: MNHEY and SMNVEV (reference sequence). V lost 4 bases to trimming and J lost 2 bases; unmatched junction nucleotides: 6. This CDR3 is CASSWKRGYTDTQYF. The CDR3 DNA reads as TGTGCCAGCAGTTGGAAGCGGGGATACACAGATACGCAGTATTTT.

CDR3 sequence reads: CASSQDTGLRNTEAFF. The CDR3 region has the DNA TGCGCCAGCAGCCAAGACACAGGGCTGAGGAACACTGAAGCTTTCTTT. The chain combines TRBV4-1 with TRBJ1-1, with TRBD1 as a possible D gene (6 bases). V was shortened by 0 bases and J by 1 base, with 12 bases between the two germline ends. The CDR3 covers 16 residues. Germline-derived CDR1 and CDR2 are MGHRA and YSYEKL.

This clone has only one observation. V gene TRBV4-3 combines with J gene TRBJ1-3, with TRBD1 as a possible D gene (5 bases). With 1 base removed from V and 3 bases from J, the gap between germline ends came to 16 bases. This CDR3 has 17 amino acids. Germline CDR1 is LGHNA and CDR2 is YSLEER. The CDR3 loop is CASSQGRGLGFGNTIYF. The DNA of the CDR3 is TGCGCCAGCAGCCAAGGCCGGGGACTAGGCTTTGGAAACACCATATATTTT.

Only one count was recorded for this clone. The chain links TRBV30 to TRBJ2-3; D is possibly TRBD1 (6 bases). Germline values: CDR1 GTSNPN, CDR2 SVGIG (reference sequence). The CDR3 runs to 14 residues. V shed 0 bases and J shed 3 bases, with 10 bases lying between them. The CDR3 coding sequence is TGTGCCTGGAGTGTCGTAGGGGGAACAGATACGCAGTATTTT. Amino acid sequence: CAWSVVGGTDTQYF.

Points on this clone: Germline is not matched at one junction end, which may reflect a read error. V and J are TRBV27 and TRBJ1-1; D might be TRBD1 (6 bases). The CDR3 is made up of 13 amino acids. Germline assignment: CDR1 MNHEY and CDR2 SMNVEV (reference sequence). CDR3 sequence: CASSHTGNPEAFF. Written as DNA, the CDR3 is TGTGCCAGCAGTCACACAGGGAACCCTGAAGCTTTCTTT.

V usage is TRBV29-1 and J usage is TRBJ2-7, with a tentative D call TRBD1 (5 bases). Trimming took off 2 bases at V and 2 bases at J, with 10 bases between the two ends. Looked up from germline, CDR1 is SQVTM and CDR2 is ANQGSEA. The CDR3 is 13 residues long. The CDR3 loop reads CSVEPGNTYEQYF. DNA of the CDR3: TGCAGCGTTGAACCAGGGAATACCTACGAGCAGTACTTC.

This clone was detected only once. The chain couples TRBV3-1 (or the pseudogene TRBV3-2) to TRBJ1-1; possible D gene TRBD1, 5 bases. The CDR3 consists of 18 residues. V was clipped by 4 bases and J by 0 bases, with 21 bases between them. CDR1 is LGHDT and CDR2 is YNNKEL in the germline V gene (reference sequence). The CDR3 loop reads CASSRSRFQGLMNTEAFF. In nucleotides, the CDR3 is TGTGCCAGCAGCCGCTCACGATTTCAGGGCCTAATGAACACTGAAGCTTTCTTT.

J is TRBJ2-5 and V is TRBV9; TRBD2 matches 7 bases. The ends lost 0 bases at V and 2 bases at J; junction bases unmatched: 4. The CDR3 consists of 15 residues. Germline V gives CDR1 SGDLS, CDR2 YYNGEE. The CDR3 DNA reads TGTGCCAGCAGCGTAGGCCCTAGCGGACAAGAGACCCAGTACTTC. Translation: CASSVGPSGQETQYF.

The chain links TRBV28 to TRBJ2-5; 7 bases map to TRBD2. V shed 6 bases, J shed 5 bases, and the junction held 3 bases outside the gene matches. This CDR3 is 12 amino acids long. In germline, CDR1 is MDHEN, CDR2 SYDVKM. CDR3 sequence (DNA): TGTGCCAGCAGCCAGGGAGGGGAGACCCAGTACTTC. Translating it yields CASSQGGETQYF.

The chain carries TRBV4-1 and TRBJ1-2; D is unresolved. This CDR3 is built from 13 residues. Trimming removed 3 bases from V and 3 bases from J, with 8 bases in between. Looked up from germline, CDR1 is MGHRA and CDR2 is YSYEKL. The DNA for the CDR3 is TGCGCCAGCAGCCAGACACCTTACTATGGCTACACCTTC. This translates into CASSQTPYYGYTF.

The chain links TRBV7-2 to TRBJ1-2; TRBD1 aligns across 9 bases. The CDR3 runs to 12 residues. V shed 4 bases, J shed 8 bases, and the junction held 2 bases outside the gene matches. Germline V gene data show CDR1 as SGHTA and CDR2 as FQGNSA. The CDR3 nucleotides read TGTGCCAGCAGCTGGACAGGGGTGGGCTACACCTTC. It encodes CASSWTGVGYTF.

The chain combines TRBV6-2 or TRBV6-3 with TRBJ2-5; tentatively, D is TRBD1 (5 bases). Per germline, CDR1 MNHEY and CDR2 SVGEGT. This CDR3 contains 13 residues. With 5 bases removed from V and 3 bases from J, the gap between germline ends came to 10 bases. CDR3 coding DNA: TGTGCCAGCAGTCCAGGGATAAAAGAGACCCAGTACTTC. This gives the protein CASSPGIKETQYF.

The CDR3 nucleotides read TGTGCCAGCTCACAGGGGACTCCGGGTAACACCATATATTTT. Translation: CASSQGTPGNTIYF. The chain carries TRBV18 and TRBJ1-3; possible D gene TRBD1, 5 bases. Trimming removed 4 bases at V and 7 bases at J, with 14 bases between. There are 14 residues in the CDR3. CDR1 is KGHSH, CDR2 LQKENI, per germline.

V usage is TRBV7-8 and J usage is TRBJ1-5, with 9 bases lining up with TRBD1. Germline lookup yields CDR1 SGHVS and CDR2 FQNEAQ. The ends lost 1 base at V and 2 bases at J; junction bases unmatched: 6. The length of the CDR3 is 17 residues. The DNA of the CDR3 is TGTGCCAGCAGCTTAGTCCATGGGGACAGGGGCAATCAGCCCCAGCATTTT. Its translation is CASSLVHGDRGNQPQHF. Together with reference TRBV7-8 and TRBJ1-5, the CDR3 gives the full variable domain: GAGVSQSPRYKVAKRGQDVALRCDPISGHVSLFWYQQALGQGPEFLTYFQNEAQLDKSGLPSDRFFAERPEGSVSTLKIQRTQQEDSAVYLCASSLVHGDRGNQPQHFGDGTRLSIL.

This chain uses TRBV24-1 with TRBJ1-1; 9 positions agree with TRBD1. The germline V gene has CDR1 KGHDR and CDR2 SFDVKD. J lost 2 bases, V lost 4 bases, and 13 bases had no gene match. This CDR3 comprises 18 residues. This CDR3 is CATSDLTGGLTFNTEAFF. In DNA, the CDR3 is TGTGCCACCAGTGACCTGACAGGGGGGCTCACGTTTAACACTGAAGCTTTCTTT.

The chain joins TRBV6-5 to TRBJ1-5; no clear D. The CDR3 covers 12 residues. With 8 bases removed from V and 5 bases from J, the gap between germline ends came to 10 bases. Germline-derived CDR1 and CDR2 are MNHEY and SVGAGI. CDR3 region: CASGQYYQPQHF. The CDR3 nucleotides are TGTGCCAGCGGGCAGTATTATCAGCCCCAGCATTTT.

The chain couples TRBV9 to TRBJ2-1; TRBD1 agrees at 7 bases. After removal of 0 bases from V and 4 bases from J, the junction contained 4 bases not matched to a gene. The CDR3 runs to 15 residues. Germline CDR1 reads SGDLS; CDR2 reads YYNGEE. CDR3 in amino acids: CASSVVGQFYNEQFF. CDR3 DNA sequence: TGTGCCAGCAGCGTAGTGGGACAGTTTTACAATGAGCAGTTCTTC.

The CDR3 DNA is TGTGCCTGCCCACAGGGACACTATGGCTACACCTTC. This sequence encodes CACPQGHYGYTF. The rearrangement links TRBV30 to TRBJ1-2, with D perhaps TRBD1 (6 bases). V was cut by 6 bases and J by 3 bases, with 11 bases left in between. Germline V gene sequence: CDR1 GTSNPN, CDR2 SVGIG (reference sequence). The CDR3 is 12 residues long.

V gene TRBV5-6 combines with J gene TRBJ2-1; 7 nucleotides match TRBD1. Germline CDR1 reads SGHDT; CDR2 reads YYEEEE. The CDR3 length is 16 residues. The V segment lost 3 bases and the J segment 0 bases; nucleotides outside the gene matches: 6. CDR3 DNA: TGTGCCAGCAGCTCCCGGGACAGAAGCTCCTACAATGAGCAGTTCTTC. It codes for CASSSRDRSSYNEQFF.